What follows is one T cell receptor beta chain and its context. The sample originates from a study of technical replicates of blood from a handful of donors. Germline CDR1 SGDLS, CDR2 YYNGEE. V lost 3 bases, J lost 2 bases, and 14 bases lay in between. The CDR3 covers 15 residues. Here immunoSEQ multiplex PCR was the method, and the copy in TCRdb shows in-frame clones only, minus some. This table holds more than 90,000 clones, 95% found once. The origin of this receptor is a human donor in good health. V and J are TRBV9 and TRBJ2-5; possible D gene TRBD1, 5 bases. Sequences were obtained from T cells isolated from PBMCs. CDR3 coding DNA: TGTGCCAGCAGCGCTGCAGGGAACCCTCAAGAGACCCAGTACTTC. Translation gives CASSAAGNPQETQYF.